This T cell receptor (beta chain) was sequenced in a study of T cell clonotyping in hematopoietic cell transplantation. Per germline, CDR1 GTSNPN and CDR2 SVGIG (reference sequence). Unmatched junction bases numbered 12, after V lost 4 bases and J lost 6 bases. This CDR3 comprises 15 residues. Generated by immunoSEQ multiplex PCR, the TCRdb table keeps only in-frame clones and is missing some. The sample gives some 45,000 clones, roughly 80% of which show up once; about 5.3% is in the top ten. This clone showed up just once. As for time point: recipient sample about 28 days before transplant, after cytoreduction.

This chain joins TRBV30 and TRBJ2-7; 10 nucleotides agree with TRBD2. The clonotype originates from a man between 60 and 75 years old with myelodysplastic syndrome. Some clones in this sample may be carry-over from other donors' samples. Here the sequenced sample was peripheral blood mononuclear cells, taken before stem cell transplant. For the CDR3, the DNA is TGTGCCTGGACCCTCCCGGTCCTAGCGGGGGTCGAGCAGTACTTC. This encodes CAWTLPVLAGVEQYF.